This T cell receptor (beta chain) was observed in a study of blood T cells in healthy people across ages. This CDR3 has 15 amino acids. Germline V gene sequence: CDR1 DFQATT, CDR2 SNEGSKA (reference sequence). V lost 2 bases, J lost 2 bases, and 14 bases lay in between. Primers used in a second PCR of roughly 6 to 11 cycles were a sample-barcoded 5' primer and a J-beta primer mix. Using its own MiXCR run on the 5' RACE reads, TCRdb lists one record per CDR3 protein. The table has under 1,000,000 distinct CDR3 sequences, about 37% seen once. The receptor was derived from a man aged 18 to 29 in good health. The rearrangement links TRBV20-1 to TRBJ2-3; D might be TRBD1 or TRBD2, each matching 7 bases. Sequences were obtained from blood. The CDR3 protein is CSARSGDRDTDTQYF. The DNA for the CDR3 is TGCAGTGCTAGAAGCGGGGACAGAGACACAGATACGCAGTATTTT.